The clone carrying this T cell receptor (delta chain) came up a few times. TCRdb's entry gives the protein of a much larger clone, which mismatches this DNA's translation at residue 7, likely from a read error; the protein reported here is translated from the DNA. The data stem from a study of γδ T cells in repeated Plasmodium falciparum infection. TCRdb fed the multiplex PCR reads to CATT. The sample holds tens of thousands of delta-chain clones; over 0.75% are singletons and the top ten take 9% to 10%. The material sequenced was gamma-delta T cells from blood. The sequence was obtained from a pool of human donors (malaria-infected and uninfected, not separated).

CDR3 in DNA: TGTGCCTGTGACCCACGTGCTGGGGGGGACACCGATAAACTCATCTTT. Translated, it gives CACDPRAGGDTDKLIF. The chain couples TRDV2 to TRDJ1; 7 nucleotides agree with TRDD3. The CDR3 runs 16 residues. J was trimmed by 0 bases and V by 3 bases; bases with no gene match: 9. CDR1 is GEAIGNYY, CDR2 EKD, per germline.